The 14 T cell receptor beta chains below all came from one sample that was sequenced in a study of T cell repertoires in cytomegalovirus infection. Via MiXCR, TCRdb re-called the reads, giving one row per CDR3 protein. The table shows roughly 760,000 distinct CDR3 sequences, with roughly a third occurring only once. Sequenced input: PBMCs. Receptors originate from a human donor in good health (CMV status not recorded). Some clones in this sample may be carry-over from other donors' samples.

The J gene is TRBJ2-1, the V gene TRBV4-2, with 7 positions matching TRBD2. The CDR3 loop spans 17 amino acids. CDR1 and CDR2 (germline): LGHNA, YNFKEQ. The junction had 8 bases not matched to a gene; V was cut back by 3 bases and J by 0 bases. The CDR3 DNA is TGTGCCAGCAGCCATCCATCTAGCGGAGGCTCCTACAATGAGCAGTTCTTC. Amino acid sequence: CASSHPSSGGSYNEQFF.

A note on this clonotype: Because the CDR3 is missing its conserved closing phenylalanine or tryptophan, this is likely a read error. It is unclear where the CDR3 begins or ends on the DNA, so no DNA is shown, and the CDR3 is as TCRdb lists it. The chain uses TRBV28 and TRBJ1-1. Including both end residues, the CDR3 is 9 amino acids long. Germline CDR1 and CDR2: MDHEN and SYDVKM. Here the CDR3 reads CASSVARLA.

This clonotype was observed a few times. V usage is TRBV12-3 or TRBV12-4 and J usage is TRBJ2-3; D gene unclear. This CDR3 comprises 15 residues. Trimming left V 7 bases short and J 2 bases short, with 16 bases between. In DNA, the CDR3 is TGTGCCAGCATACTTGGGCAGACGAACACAGATACGCAGTATTTT. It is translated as CASILGQTNTDTQYF.

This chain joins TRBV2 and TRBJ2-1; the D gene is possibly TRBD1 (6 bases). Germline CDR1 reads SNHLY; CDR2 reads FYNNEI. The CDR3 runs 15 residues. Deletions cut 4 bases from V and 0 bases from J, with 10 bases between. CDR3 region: CASSVDRSSYNEQFF. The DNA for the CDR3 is TGTGCCAGCAGTGTTGACAGGAGCTCCTACAATGAGCAGTTCTTC.

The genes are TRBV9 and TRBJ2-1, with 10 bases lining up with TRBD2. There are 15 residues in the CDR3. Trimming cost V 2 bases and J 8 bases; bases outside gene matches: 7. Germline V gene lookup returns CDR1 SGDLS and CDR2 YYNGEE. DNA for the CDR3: TGTGCCAGCAGCGTTAGCGGGGGGATTGGGGATGAGCAGTTCTTC. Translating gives CASSVSGGIGDEQFF.

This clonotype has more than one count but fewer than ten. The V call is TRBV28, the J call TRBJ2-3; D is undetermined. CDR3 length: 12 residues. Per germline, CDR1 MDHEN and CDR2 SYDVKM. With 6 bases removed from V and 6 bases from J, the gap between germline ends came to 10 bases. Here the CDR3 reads CASRPLGDTQYF. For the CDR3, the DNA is TGTGCCAGCAGACCCCTGGGCGATACGCAGTATTTT.

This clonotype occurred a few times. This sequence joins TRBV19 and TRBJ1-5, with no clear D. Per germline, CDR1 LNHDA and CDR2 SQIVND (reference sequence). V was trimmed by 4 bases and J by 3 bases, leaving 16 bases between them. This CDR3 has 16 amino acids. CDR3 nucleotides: TGTGCCAGTAGTACCATTAGGACTTCCACCAATCAGCCCCAGCATTTT. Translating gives CASSTIRTSTNQPQHF.

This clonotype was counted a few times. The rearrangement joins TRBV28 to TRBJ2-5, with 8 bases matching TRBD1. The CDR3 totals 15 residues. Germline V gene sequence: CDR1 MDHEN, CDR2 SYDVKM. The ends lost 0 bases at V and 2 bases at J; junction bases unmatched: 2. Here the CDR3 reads CASSLWQGAQETQYF. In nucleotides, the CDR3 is TGTGCCAGCAGTTTATGGCAGGGGGCACAAGAGACCCAGTACTTC.

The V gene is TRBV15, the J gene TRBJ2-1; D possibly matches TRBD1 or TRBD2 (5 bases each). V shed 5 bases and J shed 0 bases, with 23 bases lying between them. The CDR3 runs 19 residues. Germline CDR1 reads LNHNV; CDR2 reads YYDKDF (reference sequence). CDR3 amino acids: CATSGRDHDPVRSYNEQFF. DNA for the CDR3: TGTGCCACCAGCGGCCGGGACCATGATCCCGTCCGCTCCTACAATGAGCAGTTCTTC.

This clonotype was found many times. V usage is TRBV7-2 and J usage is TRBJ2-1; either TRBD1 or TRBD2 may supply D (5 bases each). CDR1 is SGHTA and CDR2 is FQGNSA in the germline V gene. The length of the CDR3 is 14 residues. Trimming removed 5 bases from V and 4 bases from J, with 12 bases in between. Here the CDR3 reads CASSPGRTYNEQFF. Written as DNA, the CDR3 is TGTGCCAGCAGCCCGGGGCGGACTTACAATGAGCAGTTCTTC.

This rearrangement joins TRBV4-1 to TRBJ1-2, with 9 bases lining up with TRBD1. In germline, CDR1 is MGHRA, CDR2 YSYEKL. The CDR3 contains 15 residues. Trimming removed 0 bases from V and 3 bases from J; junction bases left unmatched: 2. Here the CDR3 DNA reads TGCGCCAGCAGCCAAGATAGGGACAGGGACTATGGCTACACCTTC. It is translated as CASSQDRDRDYGYTF.

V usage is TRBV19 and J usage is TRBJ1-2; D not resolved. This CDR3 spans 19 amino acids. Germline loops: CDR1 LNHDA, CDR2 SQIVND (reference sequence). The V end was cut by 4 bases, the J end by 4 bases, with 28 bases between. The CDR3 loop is CASSTQTPSEAGVSYGYTF. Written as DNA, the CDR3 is TGTGCCAGTAGTACTCAAACACCCTCGGAGGCGGGAGTAAGCTATGGCTACACCTTC.

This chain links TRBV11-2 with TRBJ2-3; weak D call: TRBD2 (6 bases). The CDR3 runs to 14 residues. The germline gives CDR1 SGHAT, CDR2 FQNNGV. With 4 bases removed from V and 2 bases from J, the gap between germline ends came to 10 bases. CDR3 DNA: TGTGCCAGCAGCTCCTGGGACTCCACAGATACGCAGTATTTT. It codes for CASSSWDSTDTQYF.

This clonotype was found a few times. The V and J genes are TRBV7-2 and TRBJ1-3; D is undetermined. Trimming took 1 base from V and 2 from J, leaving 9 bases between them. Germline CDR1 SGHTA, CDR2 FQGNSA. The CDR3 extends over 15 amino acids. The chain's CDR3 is CASSLVRAPGNTIYF. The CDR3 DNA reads TGTGCCAGCAGCTTAGTCCGAGCCCCTGGAAACACCATATATTTT.